The present T cell receptor (beta chain) was sequenced within a study of cytomegalovirus exposure and HLA in healthy donors. Remarks on this clone: What it binds is unknown.

Findings of the study overall: Testing in vitro showed a few CMV-associated chains specific for CMV antigens.

13 Jbeta primers and 60 Vbeta primers were used for the PCR. Produced via immunoSEQ multiplex PCR; TCRdb's table is partial and in-frame only. The sample records 140,000 to 150,000 clones, around four fifths being singletons. The receptor was isolated from a boy aged 2 to 9 in good health and CMV-seronegative. The sequencing input was PBMCs.

The CDR3 reads CASSSLAGWDNEQFF. The CDR3 region has the DNA TGTGCCAGCAGCTCTCTAGCGGGGTGGGACAATGAGCAGTTCTTC. The chain couples TRBV13 to TRBJ2-1, with 9 bases lining up with TRBD2. From germline, CDR1 is PRHDT and CDR2 FYEKMQ (reference sequence). The V segment lost 4 bases and the J segment 5 bases; nucleotides outside the gene matches: 6. This CDR3 is built from 15 residues. The full variable domain, in which reference TRBV13 and TRBJ2-1 provide the parts outside the CDR3, is AAGVIQSPRHLIKEKRETATLKCYPIPRHDTVYWYQQGPGQDPQFLISFYEKMQSDKGSIPDRFSAQQFSDYHSELNMSSLELGDSALYFCASSSLAGWDNEQFFGPGTRLTVL.